This T cell receptor beta chain was sequenced for a study of B cell selection in AIRE deficiency. Original processing methods: Treg pools: 50,000 to 70,000 distinct patient, 9.56x10^4 donor TCRbeta sequences. Repertoires were generated with immunoSEQ multiplex PCR, while TCRdb's copy carries only in-frame clones and drops some. V, J and clone size are taken as reported in that table, and D and trimming were inferred from the DNA itself. This sample has more than 12,000 clones, with more than 85% found just once. General study results and limits: Of fewer than 4,000 shared Treg TCRbeta sequences, under 40% were healthy-donor-only and 9.3% patient-only. CDR3s were shorter in shared Treg sequences, reflecting few non-templated nucleotide insertions.

About this clone: No antigen is known for it.

V was trimmed by 5 bases and J by 3 bases, leaving 20 bases between them. Germline V lookup: CDR1 SGHTA, CDR2 FQGTGA. The CDR3 is 16 amino acids. Regulatory T cells were sorted as CD4+CD25hiCD127low/negative. V and J are TRBV7-3 and TRBJ2-7; D unresolved. The sequence derives from a human donor with AIRE deficiency. Sequenced input: Tregs sorted from PBMCs. This CDR3 is CASSALGFMRSYEQYF. CDR3 DNA: TGTGCCAGCAGCGCCCTCGGGTTCATGAGGAGCTACGAGCAGTACTTC.